These 23 T cell receptor beta chains originate from one sample sequenced in a study of graft-versus-host responses after intestinal transplantation. Antigens for these TCRs are unknown. The table came from immunoSEQ multiplex PCR; TCRdb's copy has only in-frame clones and leaves some out. The sample yields 23,000 or so clones, roughly 78% seen once. Sequenced here: unstimulated CD8+ T cells sorted from spleen or lymph node cells, sampled before transplant. The source of these receptors is a human donor who was the organ donor for an intestinal transplant.

The rearrangement links TRBV18 to TRBJ2-7; D is uncertain. Germline CDR1 KGHSH, CDR2 LQKENI. This CDR3 is built from 16 residues. Deletions cut 5 bases from V and 2 bases from J, with 19 bases between. CDR3 coding DNA: TGTGCCAGCTCATTATTTGGGATTCTCGAGGCCTACGAGCAGTACTTC. As protein: CASSLFGILEAYEQYF.

The count of this clone is one. The chain couples TRBV7-6 to TRBJ2-7, with 10 bases identical to TRBD2. J was trimmed by 2 bases and V by 1 base; bases with no gene match: 5. The CDR3 sequence is 16 residues long. Germline assignment: CDR1 SGHVS and CDR2 FNYEAQ. DNA for the CDR3: TGTGCCAGCAGCTTAGAAGCTAGCGGGGGCACCTACGAGCAGTACTTC. Translated, it gives CASSLEASGGTYEQYF. Complete variable domain (other parts from reference TRBV7-6 and TRBJ2-7): GAGVSQSPRYKVTKRGQDVALRCDPISGHVSLYWYRQALGQGPEFLTYFNYEAQQDKSGLPNDRFSAERPEGSISTLTIQRTEQRDSAMYRCASSLEASGGTYEQYFGPGTRLTVT.

This clone has just one count. The V call is TRBV4-1, the J call TRBJ1-2; possibly TRBD1 for D (5 bases). Germline assignment: CDR1 MGHRA and CDR2 YSYEKL. This CDR3 contains 15 residues. Between the trimmed V and J ends, which lost 0 bases and 5 bases, there was a span of 13 bases. The CDR3 coding sequence is TGCGCCAGCAGCCAAGAAGGGGCAGGGTATTATGGCTACACCTTC. It codes for CASSQEGAGYYGYTF.

A few counts support this clone. DNA of the CDR3: TGCGCCAGCAGCTTGGGACACTCCTACGAGCAGTACTTC. Its protein product is CASSLGHSYEQYF. The chain combines TRBV5-1 with TRBJ2-7; D unclear. V was clipped by 0 bases and J by 0 bases, with 4 bases between them. The CDR3 has 13 residues. The germline gives CDR1 SGHRS, CDR2 YFSETQ.

The chain carries TRBV11-3 and TRBJ2-3; no clear D gene. The CDR3 runs 12 residues. Trimming took off 1 base at V and 4 bases at J, with 3 bases between the two ends. Germline lookup yields CDR1 SGHNT and CDR2 YENEEA. CDR3 loop: CASSLGSDTQYF. CDR3 bases: TGTGCCAGCAGCTTAGGTTCAGATACGCAGTATTTT.

The chain combines TRBV9 with TRBJ2-5; unclear D gene. The CDR3 contains 13 residues. Germline V gene sequence: CDR1 SGDLS, CDR2 YYNGEE. Trimming left V 0 bases short and J 4 bases short, with 7 bases between. CDR3 in amino acids: CASSVEDGETQYF. CDR3 nucleotide sequence: TGTGCCAGCAGCGTAGAGGACGGAGAGACCCAGTACTTC.

This clone was observed a few times. The chain is built from TRBV6-1 and TRBJ2-2; D is possibly TRBD1 (6 bases). This CDR3 spans 15 amino acids. The germline V and J ends were trimmed by 4 bases and 3 bases, with 12 bases remaining between them. Germline CDR1 reads MNHNS; CDR2 reads SASEGT. Here the CDR3 reads CASSADQGYTGELFF. In nucleotides, the CDR3 is TGTGCCAGCAGTGCAGACCAGGGGTACACCGGGGAGCTGTTTTTT.

The CDR3 nucleotides are TGTGCCAGCAGCTCGTTACCGACAGGGAACTACCAAGAGACCCAGTACTTC. Translation gives CASSSLPTGNYQETQYF. This sequence joins TRBV7-9 and TRBJ2-5; 7 nucleotides align to TRBD1. CDR3 size: 17 residues. The J segment lost 0 bases and the V segment lost 4 bases, leaving 11 bases of the junction unmatched. Per the germline V gene, CDR1 is SEHNR and CDR2 is FQNEAQ (reference sequence).

The rearrangement uses TRBV21-1 and TRBJ2-4; the listed D gene, TRBD1, was not tested against the DNA. TRBV21-1 represents a pseudogene. The CDR3 is 16 amino acids. CDR3 sequence (DNA): TGTGCCAGCAGCAAAGGGGCTTGTAGGGCCAAAAACATTCAGTACTTC. Its protein product is CASSKGACRAKNIQYF.

The rearrangement joins TRBV11-2 to TRBJ2-1; TRBD1 agrees at 10 bases. Germline lookup yields CDR1 SGHAT and CDR2 FQNNGV. The CDR3 sequence is 17 residues long. V trimming: 1 base; J trimming: 4 bases; junction bases outside the gene matches: 7. The CDR3 region is CASSLVGRDRGYNEQFF. The DNA for the CDR3 is TGTGCCAGCAGCTTAGTGGGCAGGGACAGGGGATACAATGAGCAGTTCTTC.

The rearrangement links TRBV7-9 to TRBJ2-7; perhaps TRBD2 as D (5 bases). V shed 3 bases and J shed 5 bases, with 14 bases lying between them. The germline CDR1 and CDR2 sequences are SEHNR and FQNEAQ (reference sequence). The CDR3 spans 14 residues. The CDR3 sequence is CASSLGSTPHEQYF. CDR3 bases: TGTGCCAGCAGCTTGGGGAGTACGCCCCACGAGCAGTACTTC.

Concerning this clone itself: The sample has other DNA sequences that encode this CDR3 too. V gene TRBV27 combines with J gene TRBJ2-7; 7 positions match TRBD1. The CDR3 loop spans 13 amino acids. The germline CDR1 and CDR2 sequences are MNHEY and SMNVEV (reference sequence). J lost 5 bases, V lost 5 bases, and 6 bases had no gene match. The CDR3 coding sequence is TGTGCCAGCAGTCTCCAGGGGGTCCACGAGCAGTACTTC. Translating gives CASSLQGVHEQYF.

The chain carries TRBV7-8 and TRBJ2-7; 9 nucleotides line up with TRBD1. There are 13 residues in the CDR3. V trimming: 5 bases; J trimming: 4 bases; junction bases outside the gene matches: 3. CDR1 is SGHVS and CDR2 is FQNEAQ in the germline V gene. The CDR3 DNA sequence: TGTGCCAGCAGCGTGGACAGGGGTTACGAGCAGTACTTC. It encodes CASSVDRGYEQYF.

The chain is built from TRBV5-4 and TRBJ2-7; maybe TRBD1 (6 bases). Germline V gives CDR1 SGHNT, CDR2 YYREEE (reference sequence). Deletions cut 4 bases from V and 0 bases from J, with 17 bases between. This CDR3 spans 16 amino acids. Written as DNA, the CDR3 is TGTGCCAGCAGCCCGCTTCTGGGGGCTAGCTCCTACGAGCAGTACTTC. Amino acids: CASSPLLGASSYEQYF.

As to this clone: The same CDR3 also results from other DNA sequences found in this sample. The V gene is TRBV13, the J gene TRBJ2-1; unclear D gene. The V end lost 2 bases, the J end lost 0 bases, and 5 bases lay between the germline ends. The CDR3 runs 14 residues. Germline CDR1 reads PRHDT; CDR2 reads FYEKMQ (reference sequence). The CDR3 nucleotides are TGTGCCAGCAGCTTACGGAGCTCCTACAATGAGCAGTTCTTC. It codes for CASSLRSSYNEQFF.

The J gene is TRBJ1-2, the V gene TRBV13, with a possible D match to TRBD1 (5 bases). CDR1 and CDR2 (germline): PRHDT, FYEKMQ (reference sequence). The CDR3 has 12 amino acids. Deletions cut 5 bases from V and 4 bases from J, with 8 bases between. CDR3 loop: CASSLQGYGYTF. DNA for the CDR3: TGTGCCAGCAGCCTGCAGGGCTATGGCTACACCTTC.

The chain couples TRBV30 to TRBJ2-7; D uncertain. Germline CDR1 reads GTSNPN; CDR2 reads SVGIG (reference sequence). V shed 0 bases and J shed 4 bases, with 4 bases lying between them. The CDR3 has 11 amino acids. Here the CDR3 DNA reads TGTGCCTGGAGTGTAGGGTACGAGCAGTACTTC. It is translated as CAWSVGYEQYF.

Only one count was recorded for this clone. This CDR3 is CAWTPVNTEAFF. CDR3 DNA: TGTGCCTGGACGCCGGTGAACACTGAAGCTTTCTTT. This rearrangement joins TRBV30 to TRBJ1-1; the D is unclear. This CDR3 region has 12 residues. Germline CDR1 reads GTSNPN; CDR2 reads SVGIG (reference sequence). The V end lost 4 bases, the J end lost 0 bases, and 6 bases lay between the germline ends.

The V and J genes are TRBV10-3 and TRBJ1-5, with D hard to call. Germline values: CDR1 ENHRY, CDR2 SYGVKD. The CDR3 contains 18 residues. The V end lost 3 bases, the J end lost 0 bases, and 18 bases lay between the germline ends. CDR3 nucleotide sequence: TGTGCCATCAGTGAAGACAAGGTGTCGCGTGATAGCAATCAGCCCCAGCATTTT. Its protein is CAISEDKVSRDSNQPQHF.

V and J are TRBV27 and TRBJ2-7, with TRBD1 identical over 10 bases. From germline, CDR1 is MNHEY and CDR2 SMNVEV (reference sequence). The CDR3 runs to 15 residues. The junction had 6 bases not matched to a gene; V was cut back by 6 bases and J by 1 base. For the CDR3, the DNA is TGTGCCAGCAGCTGGGCGGGACAGGGGTCCTACGAGCAGTACTTC. This sequence encodes CASSWAGQGSYEQYF.

The J gene is TRBJ1-3, the V gene TRBV21-1. TRBV21-1 is annotated as a pseudogene. This CDR3 has 14 amino acids. The CDR3 here is CASSTRASGNTIYF. The CDR3, as DNA: TGTGCCAGCAGTACGAGAGCGTCAGGAAACACCATATATTTT.

This chain links TRBV10-1 with TRBJ2-2, with TRBD1 matching 9 bases. The CDR3 covers 14 residues. Germline values: CDR1 WNHNN, CDR2 SYGVQD (reference sequence). Trimming cost V 2 bases and J 5 bases; bases outside gene matches: 0. The CDR3 region has the DNA TGCGCCAGCAGTGAGGGGACAGGGACCGGGGAGCTGTTTTTT. This sequence encodes CASSEGTGTGELFF.

The chain recombines TRBV5-5 with TRBJ2-7, with 7 bases fitting TRBD1. The V and J ends lost 0 bases and 2 bases, in that order; junction bases with no gene match: 8. The CDR3 length is 16 residues. The V gene's germline CDR1 is SGHKS and CDR2 YYEKEE (reference sequence). The CDR3 DNA is TGTGCCAGCAGCTTGGGACAGGGATCTGTAACCTACGAGCAGTACTTC. Translated: CASSLGQGSVTYEQYF.